This is a list of T cell receptor beta chains from one sample in a study of cytomegalovirus exposure and HLA in healthy donors. TCRdb keeps only in-frame clones here, not all; method: immunoSEQ multiplex PCR. The top ten clones hold roughly 5.6% of a sample with 120,000 or so clones, roughly three quarters of them seen once. The sequencing sample was made of PBMCs. These receptors were collected from a man aged 25 to 45 in good health and CMV-seropositive. Each CDR3 is given with its conserved first and last residue. Fields, in order: D gene, J gene, V gene, clone size, CDR3 protein, CDR3 DNA. The D gene is left open where the match is weak. Clone size, where shown, is once, few, many, or a class for clones that have expanded.

d_gene: TRBD1; j_gene: TRBJ2-7; v_gene: TRBV18; abundance: once; CDR3aa: CASSAGTGDYEQYF; CDR3nt: TGTGCCAGCTCGGCCGGGACAGGGGACTACGAGCAGTACTTC
d_gene: TRBD1; j_gene: TRBJ1-2; v_gene: TRBV2; abundance: once; CDR3aa: CASRKGQNNYGYTF; CDR3nt: TGTGCCAGCAGGAAGGGACAGAATAACTATGGCTACACCTTC
d_gene: TRBD1; j_gene: TRBJ2-7; v_gene: TRBV4-1; abundance: NA; CDR3aa: CASSPVGDRAYEQYF; CDR3nt: TGCGCCAGCAGCCCCGTGGGGGACAGGGCCTACGAGCAGTACTTC
d_gene: TRBD2; j_gene: TRBJ2-3; v_gene: TRBV27; abundance: once; CDR3aa: CASSLSLAGGPTDTQYF; CDR3nt: TGTGCCAGCAGTTTATCCCTAGCGGGGGGGCCAACAGATACGCAGTATTTT
d_gene: NA; j_gene: TRBJ2-2; v_gene: TRBV5-1; abundance: once; CDR3aa: CASSAGNTNTGELFF; CDR3nt: TGCGCCAGCAGCGCGGGGAATACGAACACCGGGGAGCTGTTTTTT
d_gene: TRBD1; j_gene: TRBJ2-2; v_gene: TRBV7-9; abundance: NA; CDR3aa: CASSRYRGSTGELFF; CDR3nt: TGTGCCAGCAGCCGTTACAGGGGGAGCACCGGGGAGCTGTTTTTT
d_gene: TRBD2; j_gene: TRBJ2-3; v_gene: TRBV19; abundance: NA; CDR3aa: CASSIAVRASGGTDTQYF; CDR3nt: TGTGCCAGTAGTATAGCGGTAAGGGCTAGCGGGGGCACAGATACGCAGTATTTT
d_gene: TRBD1; j_gene: TRBJ2-7; v_gene: TRBV10-1; abundance: NA; CDR3aa: CASSPDRGAYEQYF; CDR3nt: TGCGCCAGCAGCCCTGACAGGGGGGCCTACGAGCAGTACTTC
d_gene: NA; j_gene: TRBJ1-5; v_gene: TRBV6-1; abundance: NA; CDR3aa: CASSEIIYSNQPQHF; CDR3nt: TGTGCCAGCAGTGAAATTATCTATAGCAATCAGCCCCAGCATTTT
d_gene: NA; j_gene: TRBJ2-7; v_gene: TRBV9; abundance: NA; CDR3aa: CASSAGWSTYEQYF; CDR3nt: TGTGCCAGCAGCGCGGGGTGGAGTACCTACGAGCAGTACTTC
d_gene: NA; j_gene: TRBJ2-1; v_gene: TRBV5-8; abundance: NA; CDR3aa: CASSFGRGVGAEQFF; CDR3nt: TGTGCCAGCAGCTTCGGGCGCGGGGTTGGGGCTGAGCAGTTCTTC
d_gene: NA; j_gene: TRBJ2-5; v_gene: TRBV5-1; abundance: few; CDR3aa: CASRDSGAYQETQYF; CDR3nt: TGCGCCAGCAGAGATAGCGGAGCGTACCAAGAGACCCAGTACTTC
d_gene: TRBD1; j_gene: TRBJ2-7; v_gene: TRBV5-1; abundance: NA; CDR3aa: CASSLAPSGQGGEQYF; CDR3nt: TGCGCCAGCAGCTTGGCCCCGTCAGGACAGGGTGGCGAGCAGTACTTC
d_gene: TRBD2; j_gene: TRBJ2-1; v_gene: TRBV5-8; abundance: NA; CDR3aa: CASSLGLAGGYEQFF; CDR3nt: TGTGCCAGCAGCTTGGGGTTAGCGGGGGGCTATGAGCAGTTCTTC
d_gene: TRBD2; j_gene: TRBJ2-1; v_gene: TRBV4-3; abundance: NA; CDR3aa: CASSQGYGGANEQFF; CDR3nt: TGCGCCAGCAGCCAAGGTTACGGGGGGGCAAATGAGCAGTTCTTC
d_gene: NA; j_gene: TRBJ2-5; v_gene: TRBV7-8; abundance: NA; CDR3aa: CASSSVVVGGPETQYF; CDR3nt: TGTGCCAGCAGCTCAGTCGTAGTGGGGGGGCCGGAGACCCAGTACTTC
d_gene: TRBD2; j_gene: TRBJ2-3; v_gene: TRBV18; abundance: NA; CDR3aa: CASSPRLAGGRTDTQYF; CDR3nt: TGTGCCAGCTCACCACGACTAGCGGGGGGGCGCACAGATACGCAGTATTTT
d_gene: TRBD1; j_gene: TRBJ2-7; v_gene: TRBV5-5; abundance: few; CDR3aa: CASSLEGGTTYEQYF; CDR3nt: TGTGCCAGCAGCTTGGAAGGGGGCACTACCTACGAGCAGTACTTC
d_gene: NA; j_gene: TRBJ2-7; v_gene: TRBV11-3; abundance: NA; CDR3aa: CASSLGRGPFSYEQYF; CDR3nt: TGTGCCAGCAGCTTAGGGCGGGGCCCTTTCTCCTACGAGCAGTACTTC
d_gene: TRBD1; j_gene: TRBJ2-7; v_gene: TRBV25-1; abundance: NA; CDR3aa: CASSASGTGNSYEQYF; CDR3nt: TGTGCCAGCAGTGCGTCCGGGACAGGGAACTCCTACGAGCAGTACTTC
d_gene: NA; j_gene: TRBJ1-2; v_gene: TRBV11-1; abundance: NA; CDR3aa: CASSLAQQGLGNYGYTF; CDR3nt: TGTGCCAGCAGCTTAGCCCAACAGGGTTTGGGTAACTATGGCTACACCTTC
d_gene: TRBD1; j_gene: TRBJ1-6; v_gene: TRBV19; abundance: NA; CDR3aa: CASRQDRGNPPPHF; CDR3nt: TGTGCCAGTAGGCAGGACAGGGGAAATCCACCCCCCCACTTT
d_gene: TRBD2; j_gene: TRBJ2-7; v_gene: TRBV7-2; abundance: NA; CDR3aa: CASSSGLAGGMSTYEQYF; CDR3nt: TGTGCCAGCAGCTCGGGACTAGCGGGGGGAATGAGTACGTACGAGCAGTACTTC
d_gene: TRBD2; j_gene: TRBJ2-2; v_gene: TRBV12-5; abundance: NA; CDR3aa: CASAWGGTTGELFF; CDR3nt: TGTGCTAGTGCCTGGGGGGGGACCACCGGGGAGCTGTTTTTT